This TCR beta chain was profiled in a study of post-analysis software for immune sequencing data (dated by TCRdb to the mid-2010s). Background on the whole study: The recorded disease courses included relapsing-remitting, secondary progressive and progressive-relapsing multiple sclerosis, and some patients had no subtype annotation. The patient repertoires were set against under 13 previously published healthy control repertoires from donors whose ages ranged from roughly 6 to 27 years. A subset of samples was prepared in parallel using single-end sample barcoding, then pooled and co-amplified after Illumina adapter ligation. The paper as a whole reports these results and caveats: Strong co-clustering of samples prepared in the same batch was shown by direct clustering with F measure, prompting a batch-effect correction. About 5 TRBV segments, including TRBV5-6, TRBV5-1 and TRBV20-1, were significantly more frequent in patients than controls. Multiple sclerosis patients had significantly lower normalized Chao1 diversity than controls, a result that suggests substantial peripheral T-cell clonal expansion. The multiple sclerosis patient group was slightly younger than the control group.

This clonotype was observed a few times. Its antigen is unknown. Per-nucleotide qualities are absent, and no much larger clonotype sits a single base away. Sequences SGHTA (CDR1) and FQGTGA (CDR2) are obtained from the germline V gene. Counted from cysteine to phenylalanine, this CDR3 has 13 amino acids. This entry keeps only the CDR3 DNA: 39 bases, framed from base 1. Trimming takes 5 bases off V and 6 bases off J; junction bases not matched to a gene: 4. The method was PCR. These reads were obtained on an Illumina HiSeq 2500. To reduce PCR and sequencing biases, unique molecular identifiers were built into the TCR beta cDNA libraries. Every 1 to 10 million input T cells yielded roughly 0.5 million cDNA molecules, meaning each molecule approximated one T cell. The same protocol used for the earlier healthy control dataset was applied to prepare and sequence the patient libraries. Within a given batch, samples were prepared together, multiplexed and sequenced on the same HiSeq lane. Concerning the study's data processing: MIGEC handled the raw barcoded reads, throwing out single-read molecular identifier groups before consensus assembly and CDR3 extraction. VDJtools was used for post-analysis of the clonotype tables, and diversity was normalized by down-sampling every dataset to the size of the smallest sample. In repertoire overlap clustering, CDR3 amino acid sequences, but not nucleotide sequences, were matched to correct batch-related cross-sample contamination. Starting from the raw public reads, TCRdb applied fastp trimming at Q25, assembled clones with MiXCR and retained in-frame beta chains. For every CDR3 protein sequence, its rows merge into one entry that carries the most common genes and DNA. These V and J calls originate from TCRdb's pipeline instead of the authors' own analysis. Counted in this sample were about 540,000 distinct CDR3 sequences; about a third of them appeared once. The ten largest make up 5% to 6% of the sample.

To demonstrate the VDJtools post-analysis software, TCR beta repertoires were profiled from the peripheral blood of about 13 young patients with multiple sclerosis. The patients with multiple sclerosis were children and adolescents between roughly 6 and 16 years of age. The sequence is built from TRBV7-3 and TRBJ2-5, and 9 bases in between align with TRBD1. The sequence was obtained from a girl aged 2-17 years with multiple sclerosis. The source material was blood. DNA sequence: TGTGCCAGCAGCCCGGACAGGGGTCAGACCCAGTACTTC. Its amino acids are CASSPDRGQTQYF.